This record covers a single T cell receptor (beta chain). Antigen: not known. Patients who underwent sequencing had shown CD8+CD57+ cell expansion by flow cytometry. Therapy had not been given to patients before blood sampling. V was trimmed by 1 base and J by 2 bases, leaving 10 bases between them. Germline V gives CDR1 DFQATT, CDR2 SNEGSKA (reference sequence). This CDR3 comprises 14 residues. The data were obtained in a study of CD8+CD57+ T cells in acquired aplastic anemia. Overall study: DNA per sorted CD4+ or CD8+ sample ranged roughly 0.18 to 30 ug, averaging roughly 3.2 ug. Findings and caveats of the study: Overlap between patients and controls comprised about 28 CD8+ CDR3 sequences. CD8+ Simpson's diversity showed no significant patient-control difference.

Investigators profiled TCR beta VDJ and CDR3 from genomic DNA template. TCRdb ran MiXCR on the reads and lists one entry per CDR3 protein. The sample holds 180,000 or so distinct CDR3 sequences, about 60% seen once. This sequence originates from a human donor with aplastic anemia. The material sequenced was sorted CD4+, CD8+, or CD8+CD57+ T cells (not recorded which) from PBMCs. V is TRBV20-1 and J is TRBJ2-3, with D perhaps matching TRBD2 (5 bases). As DNA, the CDR3 is TGCAGTGCTAGAGGAGCGGCGAACACAGATACGCAGTATTTT. Encoded protein: CSARGAANTDTQYF.